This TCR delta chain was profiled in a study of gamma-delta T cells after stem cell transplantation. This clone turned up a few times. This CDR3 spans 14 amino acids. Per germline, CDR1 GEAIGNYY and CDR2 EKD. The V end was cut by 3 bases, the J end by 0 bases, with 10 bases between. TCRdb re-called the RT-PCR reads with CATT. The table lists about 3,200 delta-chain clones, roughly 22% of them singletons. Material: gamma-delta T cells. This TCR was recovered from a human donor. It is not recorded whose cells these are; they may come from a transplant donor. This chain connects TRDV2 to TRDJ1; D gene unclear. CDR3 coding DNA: TGTGCCTGTGACTCTATACTTTACACCGATAAACTCATCTTT. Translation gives CACDSILYTDKLIF.